The 23 T cell receptor beta chains listed next were all sequenced from one sample in a study of human T cells and chemical hapten exposure. Described time point: pre-sensitization, week 0. Treatment meaning: therapeutic diphenylcyclopropenone sensitization with weekly scalp DPC. TCRdb analysed the RACE reads with MiXCR anew, one entry per CDR3 protein. The sample comprises under 400,000 distinct CDR3 sequences, approximately 5.1% of which are singletons, and 2.5% to 3% rests with the top ten. The material sequenced was whole blood, taken in connection with sensitization to the hapten diphenylcyclopropenone (DPC). Every receptor here comes from a woman aged 45-59 years with alopecia areata. Some clones in this sample may be carry-over from other donors' samples.

The table lists this clonotype with many counts. V is TRBV25-1 and J is TRBJ1-1; D is uncertain. In germline, CDR1 is MGHDK, CDR2 SYGVNS. V lost 1 base to trimming and J lost 3 bases, with 9 bases between them. This CDR3 has 14 amino acids. Here the CDR3 DNA reads TGTGCCAGCAGTGAATGGGCGGACTACACTGAAGCTTTCTTT. As protein: CASSEWADYTEAFF.

This clonotype was recorded at least ten times. The gene calls are TRBV6-1 and TRBJ1-4, with TRBD1 matching 9 bases. CDR3 length: 14 amino acids. Trimming at V came to 7 bases and at J to 4 bases, leaving 4 bases not matched to a gene. Germline values: CDR1 MNHNS, CDR2 SASEGT. CDR3 amino acids: CASTMDRGNEKLFF. The CDR3 region has the DNA TGTGCCAGCACTATGGACAGGGGTAATGAAAAACTGTTTTTT.

This clonotype has at least ten counts. The rearrangement joins TRBV9 to TRBJ2-1, with unresolved D. V was shortened by 0 bases and J by 0 bases, with 13 bases between the two germline ends. CDR3 size: 17 residues. Germline values: CDR1 SGDLS, CDR2 YYNGEE. The CDR3 spells CASSVDLGPSSYNEQFF. In DNA form, the CDR3 reads TGTGCCAGCAGCGTAGATCTCGGACCAAGCTCCTACAATGAGCAGTTCTTC.

This clonotype was recorded at least ten times. This sequence joins TRBV12-3 or TRBV12-4 and TRBJ2-1; no reliable D call. Trimming left V 3 bases short and J 6 bases short, with 9 bases between. This CDR3 region has 13 residues. CDR3 bases: TGTGCCAGCAGTTTGGACGGACCCAATGAGCAGTTCTTC. Amino acids: CASSLDGPNEQFF.

The CDR3 DNA sequence: TGTGCCAGCAGCCGTGACAGGGGAGACACTGAAGCTTTCTTT. Encoded protein: CASSRDRGDTEAFF. This chain uses TRBV7-8 with TRBJ1-1; TRBD1 matches 8 bases. Germline trimming cut 5 bases from V and 3 bases from J; bases unmatched to any gene: 5. The germline CDR1 and CDR2 sequences are SGHVS and FQNEAQ. The CDR3 extends over 14 amino acids.

This clonotype turned up a few times. V gene TRBV12-3 or TRBV12-4 combines with J gene TRBJ2-5; no firm D call. This CDR3 has 14 amino acids. Trimming left V 3 bases short and J 3 bases short, with 11 bases between. Written as DNA, the CDR3 is TGTGCCAGCAGTTTTTGGCTAGAAAAAGAGACCCAGTACTTC. Translated, it gives CASSFWLEKETQYF.

V usage is TRBV27 and J usage is TRBJ1-5; D ambiguous. The length of the CDR3 is 14 residues. Germline V gives CDR1 MNHEY, CDR2 SMNVEV (reference sequence). V lost 2 bases and J lost 7, with 12 bases in between. In nucleotides, the CDR3 is TGTGCCAGCAGTTTAAGCCAGCGTAAACAGCCCCAGCATTTT. This gives the protein CASSLSQRKQPQHF.

The sample holds many counts of this clonotype. The rearrangement links TRBV27 to TRBJ2-1; maybe TRBD1 (5 bases). Trimming took off 8 bases at V and 8 bases at J, with 19 bases between the two ends. The length of the CDR3 is 14 residues. Per germline, CDR1 MNHEY and CDR2 SMNVEV (reference sequence). The CDR3, as DNA: TGTGCCAGCGGATCATTTTCAAGGGGCGATGAGCAGTTCTTC. This translates into CASGSFSRGDEQFF.

This clonotype came up a few times. J is TRBJ1-1 and V is TRBV5-1; the D is unclear. The CDR3 covers 13 residues. Trimming removed 2 bases from V and 4 bases from J, with 9 bases in between. Germline assignment: CDR1 SGHRS and CDR2 YFSETQ. The CDR3 region has the DNA TGCGCCAGCAGCTTTGTCGAAGGCACTGAAGCTTTCTTT. Translating it yields CASSFVEGTEAFF.

The V gene is TRBV3-1, the J gene TRBJ1-5; D uncertain. V lost 1 base, J lost 7 bases, and 11 bases lay in between. The CDR3 has 14 amino acids. Germline V lookup: CDR1 LGHDT, CDR2 YNNKEL (reference sequence). The CDR3 loop is CASSQATHGQPQHF. CDR3 sequence (DNA): TGTGCCAGCAGCCAAGCGACCCATGGGCAGCCCCAGCATTTT.

This clonotype was observed at least ten times. The V gene is TRBV20-1, the J gene TRBJ2-3, with 9 bases identical to TRBD2. This CDR3 has 14 amino acids. Germline V gives CDR1 DFQATT, CDR2 SNEGSKA (reference sequence). The trim removed 6 bases at V and 5 bases at J, leaving 9 bases unmatched. This CDR3 is CSARSGRSVDTQYF. The CDR3 DNA reads TGCAGTGCCAGAAGCGGGAGGTCAGTAGATACGCAGTATTTT.

There are many counts of this clonotype. This chain links TRBV20-1 with TRBJ1-4; TRBD1 matches at 10 bases. Per germline, CDR1 DFQATT and CDR2 SNEGSKA (reference sequence). J was trimmed by 6 bases and V by 6 bases; bases with no gene match: 4. CDR3 length equals 13 residues. The CDR3, as DNA: TGCAGTGCCAGACAGGGGGCCCATGAAAAACTGTTTTTT. Protein: CSARQGAHEKLFF.

The table lists this clonotype with many counts. The rearrangement links TRBV28 to TRBJ2-3; the match to TRBD2 covers 11 bases. The CDR3 is 15 residues long. V lost 6 bases to trimming and J lost 2 bases; unmatched junction nucleotides: 4. Per the germline V gene, CDR1 is MDHEN and CDR2 is SYDVKM. CDR3 bases: TGTGCCAGCAGGGGACTAGCGGAAGCCACAGATACGCAGTATTTT. Protein: CASRGLAEATDTQYF.

V and J are TRBV20-1 and TRBJ1-5; unclear D gene. Germline CDR1 is DFQATT and CDR2 is SNEGSKA (reference sequence). The V end lost 0 bases, the J end lost 3 bases, and 6 bases lay between the germline ends. This CDR3 region has 13 residues. CDR3 amino acids: CSAREGPNQPQHF. Here the CDR3 DNA reads TGCAGTGCTAGAGAAGGGCCCAATCAGCCCCAGCATTTT.

This clonotype was recorded a few times. V is TRBV2 and J is TRBJ2-3, with 10 bases identical to TRBD2. Trimming cost V 3 bases and J 2 bases; bases outside gene matches: 5. The CDR3 is 16 residues long. The germline CDR1 and CDR2 sequences are SNHLY and FYNNEI. The CDR3 is CASSDPSGSFTDTQYF. The DNA for the CDR3 is TGTGCCAGCAGTGACCCTAGCGGGAGTTTCACAGATACGCAGTATTTT.

This clonotype was recorded at least ten times. The genes are TRBV15 and TRBJ2-7; D remains ambiguous. Germline CDR1 reads LNHNV; CDR2 reads YYDKDF (reference sequence). This CDR3 has 16 amino acids. The V and J ends lost 5 bases and 6 bases respectively, with 23 bases between them. This CDR3 reads CATSLPSSTLAGEQYF. CDR3 sequence (DNA): TGTGCCACCAGCCTTCCCTCCAGCACCCTCGCAGGCGAGCAGTACTTC.

This clonotype was counted many times. The chain uses TRBV4-3 and TRBJ1-6, with 7 bases that match TRBD1. Germline-derived CDR1 and CDR2 are LGHNA and YSLEER. This CDR3 comprises 15 residues. V trimming: 3 bases; J trimming: 6 bases; junction bases outside the gene matches: 5. CDR3 bases: TGCGCCAGCAGCCAGAACAGGGGTGGTAATTCACCCCTCCACTTT. It is translated as CASSQNRGGNSPLHF.

This clonotype was picked up many times. The chain employs TRBV7-2 and TRBJ2-4, with D possibly matching TRBD2 (6 bases). There are 15 residues in the CDR3. The germline gives CDR1 SGHTA, CDR2 FQGNSA. Trimming left V 0 bases short and J 4 bases short, with 10 bases between. The CDR3 reads CASSLAPGGKNIQYF. The CDR3 DNA follows: TGTGCCAGCAGCTTAGCTCCCGGGGGTAAAAACATTCAGTACTTC. The complete variable domain, with remaining parts taken from reference TRBV7-2 and TRBJ2-4, reads GAGVSQSPSNKVTEKGKDVELRCDPISGHTALYWYRQSLGQGLEFLIYFQGNSAPDKSGLPSDRFSAERTGGSVSTLTIQRTQQEDSAVYLCASSLAPGGKNIQYFGAGTRLSVL.

This clonotype was recorded at least ten times. The V gene is TRBV18, the J gene TRBJ2-7; tentative D call: TRBD1 (6 bases). This CDR3 is built from 14 residues. V dropped 0 bases and J dropped 2 bases, with 8 bases sitting between them. The germline CDR1 and CDR2 sequences are KGHSH and LQKENI. CDR3 DNA sequence: TGTGCCAGCTCACCACCGTCAGGGGCCTACGAGCAGTACTTC. Translating it yields CASSPPSGAYEQYF. Complete variable domain (other parts from reference TRBV18 and TRBJ2-7): NAGVMQNPRHLVRRRGQEARLRCSPMKGHSHVYWYRQLPEEGLKFMVYLQKENIIDESGMPKERFSAEFPKEGPSILRIQQVVRGDSAAYFCASSPPSGAYEQYFGPGTRLTVT.

This clonotype was counted between two and nine times. The V and J genes are TRBV18 and TRBJ1-2; 7 bases line up with TRBD1. CDR3 length: 15 amino acids. In germline, CDR1 is KGHSH, CDR2 LQKENI. J lost 2 bases, V lost 4 bases, and 7 bases had no gene match. The CDR3 bases are TGTGCCAGCTCACGATCGGGGACAGAGAACTATGGCTACACCTTC. Its translation: CASSRSGTENYGYTF.

This clonotype occurred a few times. For the CDR3, the DNA is TGTGCCAGCAGCCCAGGGGACAGGGGGGACTACAATGAGCAGTTCTTC. It yields the protein CASSPGDRGDYNEQFF. The chain couples TRBV11-2 to TRBJ2-1, with 11 bases fitting TRBD1. CDR3 length: 16 residues. Germline CDR1 reads SGHAT; CDR2 reads FQNNGV. The junction had 6 bases not matched to a gene; V was cut back by 5 bases and J by 3 bases. Combining the CDR3 with reference TRBV11-2 and TRBJ2-1 gives the whole variable domain EAGVAQSPRYKIIEKRQSVAFWCNPISGHATLYWYQQILGQGPKLLIQFQNNGVVDDSQLPKDRFSAERLKGVDSTLKIQPAKLEDSAVYLCASSPGDRGDYNEQFFGPGTRLTVL.

This clonotype was seen repeatedly, ten times or more. V usage is TRBV5-5 and J usage is TRBJ2-7; possibly TRBD1 or TRBD2 for D (5 bases each). The CDR3 length is 15 residues. V was trimmed by 2 bases and J by 7 bases, leaving 19 bases between them. Per the germline V gene, CDR1 is SGHKS and CDR2 is YYEKEE (reference sequence). The CDR3 sequence: CASSLGDGILEEQYF. CDR3 DNA sequence: TGTGCCAGCAGCTTAGGGGACGGCATCTTGGAGGAGCAGTACTTC.

J is TRBJ2-3 and V is TRBV6-5; D may be TRBD2 (7 bases). The CDR3 is 16 amino acids. V was pared by 0 bases and J by 3 bases, with 13 bases between. The germline CDR1 and CDR2 sequences are MNHEY and SVGAGI. The CDR3: CASSYSMGGLTDTQYF. The CDR3, as DNA: TGTGCCAGCAGTTACTCTATGGGGGGGCTAACAGATACGCAGTATTTT.